This record covers a single T cell receptor beta chain. The antigen remains undetermined. The germline V gene encodes CDR1 SGHAT and CDR2 FQNNGV. The CDR3 is made up of 14 amino acids. V lost 4 bases to trimming and J lost 8 bases, with 14 bases between them. TCRdb reprocessed the 5' RACE reads with MiXCR, giving one entry per CDR3 protein. The sample lists 510,000 or so distinct CDR3 sequences; about 15% were seen once. This specimen belongs to a study of identical twins. General study results and limits: While abundant cord blood beta clonotypes carried fewer insertions, memory repertoires showed no such pattern. Weaker excess twin sharing was seen among beta out-of-frame sequences.

Separately, the same data were catalogued under a study of yellow fever vaccine responses in identical twins.

Input material: CD4+ T cells sorted from blood. V is TRBV11-2 and J is TRBJ2-2; D perhaps matches TRBD1 (6 bases). The origin of this receptor is a woman aged 18-29 years in good health. The CDR3, as DNA: TGTGCCAGCAGCTCACTTACAGGGCGGGGGGAGCTGTTTTTT. Its translation: CASSSLTGRGELFF.